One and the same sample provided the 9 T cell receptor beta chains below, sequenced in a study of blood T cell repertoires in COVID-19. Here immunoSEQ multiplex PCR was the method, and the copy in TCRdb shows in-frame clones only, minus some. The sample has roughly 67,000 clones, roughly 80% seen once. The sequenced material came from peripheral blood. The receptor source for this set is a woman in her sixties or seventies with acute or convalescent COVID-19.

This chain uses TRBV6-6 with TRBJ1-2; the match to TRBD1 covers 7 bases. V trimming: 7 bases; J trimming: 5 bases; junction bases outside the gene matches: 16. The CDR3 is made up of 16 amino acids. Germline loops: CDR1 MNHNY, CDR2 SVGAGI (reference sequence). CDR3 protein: CASITGTAKLGYGYTF. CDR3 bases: TGTGCCAGCATCACGGGGACAGCGAAACTGGGGTATGGCTACACCTTC.

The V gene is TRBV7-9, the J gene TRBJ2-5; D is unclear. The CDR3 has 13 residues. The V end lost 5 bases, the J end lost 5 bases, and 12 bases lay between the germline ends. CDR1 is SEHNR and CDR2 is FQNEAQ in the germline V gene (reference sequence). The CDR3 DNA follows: TGTGCCAGCAGCGGAAGCACTACGGAGACCCAGTACTTC. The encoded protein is CASSGSTTETQYF.

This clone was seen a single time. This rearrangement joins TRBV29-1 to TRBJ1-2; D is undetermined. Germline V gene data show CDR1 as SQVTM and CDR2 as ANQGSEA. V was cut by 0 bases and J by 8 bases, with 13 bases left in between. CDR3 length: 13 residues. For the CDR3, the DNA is TGCAGCGTTGAAGAACAGAGATCCTCAGGCTACACCTTC. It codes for CSVEEQRSSGYTF.

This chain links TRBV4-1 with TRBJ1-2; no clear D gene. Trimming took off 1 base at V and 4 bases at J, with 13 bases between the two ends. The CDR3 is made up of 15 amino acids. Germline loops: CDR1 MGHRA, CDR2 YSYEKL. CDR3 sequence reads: CASSQVNADSYGYTF. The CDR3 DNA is TGCGCCAGCAGCCAAGTCAATGCGGACTCCTATGGCTACACCTTC.

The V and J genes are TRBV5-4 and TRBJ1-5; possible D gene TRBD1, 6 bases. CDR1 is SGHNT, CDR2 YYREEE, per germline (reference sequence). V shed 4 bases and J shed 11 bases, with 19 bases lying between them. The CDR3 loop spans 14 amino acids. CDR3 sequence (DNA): TGTGCCAGCAGCGATGGGGGCACTCTTGGGGCCCAGCATTTT. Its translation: CASSDGGTLGAQHF.

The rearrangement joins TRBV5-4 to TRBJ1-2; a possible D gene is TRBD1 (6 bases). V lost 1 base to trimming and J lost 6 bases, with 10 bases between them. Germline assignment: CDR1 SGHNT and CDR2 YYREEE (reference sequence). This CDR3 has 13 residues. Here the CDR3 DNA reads TGTGCCAGCAGCTTGTACACAGGGAATGGCTACACCTTC. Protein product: CASSLYTGNGYTF.

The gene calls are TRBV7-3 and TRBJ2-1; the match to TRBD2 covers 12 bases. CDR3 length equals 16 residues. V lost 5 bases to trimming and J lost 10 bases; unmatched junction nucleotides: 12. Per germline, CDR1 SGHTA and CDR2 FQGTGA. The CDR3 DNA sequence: TGTGCCAGCAGCCCCCTAGCGGGGGGGAGGGAAAAGGAGCAGTTCTTC. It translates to CASSPLAGGREKEQFF.

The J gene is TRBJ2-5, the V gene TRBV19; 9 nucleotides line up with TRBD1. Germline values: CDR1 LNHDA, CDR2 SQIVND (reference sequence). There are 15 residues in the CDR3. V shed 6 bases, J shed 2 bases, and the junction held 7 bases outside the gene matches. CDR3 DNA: TGTGCCAGTAGCTCCGGGACAGGGAGGCAAGAGACCCAGTACTTC. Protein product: CASSSGTGRQETQYF.

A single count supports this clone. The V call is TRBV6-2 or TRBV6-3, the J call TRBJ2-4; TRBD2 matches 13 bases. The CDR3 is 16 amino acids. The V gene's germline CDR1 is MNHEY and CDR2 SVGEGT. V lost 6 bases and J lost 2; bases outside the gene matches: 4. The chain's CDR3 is CASSPTSGGTKNIQYF. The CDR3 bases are TGTGCCAGCAGCCCGACTAGCGGGGGGACCAAAAACATTCAGTACTTC.